This entry is about one TCR beta chain. Sequencing was performed with immunoSEQ multiplex PCR; in TCRdb, only in-frame clones are kept and a portion is missing. The table includes fewer than 350,000 clones, around 84% detected once. The data derive from a study of blood T cell repertoires in COVID-19. During the 2 weeks before they entered the study, exposed participants had met someone with a PCR-confirmed or clinician-diagnosed COVID-19 case. In germline, CDR1 is SGHVS, CDR2 FNYEAQ. Trimming removed 2 bases from V and 1 base from J; junction bases left unmatched: 15. CDR3 length: 19 residues. Input material: PBMCs or T cells enriched from blood (not recorded which). The TCR comes from a woman aged 30 to 39 who had been exposed to COVID-19. The chain carries TRBV7-6 and TRBJ2-7; 9 bases match TRBD1. The CDR3 sequence: CASSLKVRGQGISSYEQYF. Here the CDR3 DNA reads TGTGCCAGCAGCTTAAAGGTTAGGGGACAGGGAATATCATCCTACGAGCAGTACTTC.